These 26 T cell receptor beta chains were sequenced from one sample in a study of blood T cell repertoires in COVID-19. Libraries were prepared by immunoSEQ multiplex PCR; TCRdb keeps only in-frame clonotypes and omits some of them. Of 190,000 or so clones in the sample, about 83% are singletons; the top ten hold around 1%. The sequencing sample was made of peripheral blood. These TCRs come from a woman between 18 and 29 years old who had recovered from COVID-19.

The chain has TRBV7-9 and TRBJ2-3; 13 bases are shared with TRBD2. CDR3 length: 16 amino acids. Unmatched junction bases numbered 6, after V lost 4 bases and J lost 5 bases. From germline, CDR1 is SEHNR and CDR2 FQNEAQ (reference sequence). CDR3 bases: TGTGCCAGCAGCTCCATACTAGCGGGAGGGGTAGATACGCAGTATTTT. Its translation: CASSSILAGGVDTQYF.

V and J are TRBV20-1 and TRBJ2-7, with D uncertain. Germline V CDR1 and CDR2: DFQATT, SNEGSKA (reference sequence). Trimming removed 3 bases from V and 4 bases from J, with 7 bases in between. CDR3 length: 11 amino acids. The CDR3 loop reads CSARNGYEQYV. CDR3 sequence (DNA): TGCAGTGCTAGGAACGGTTACGAGCAGTACGTC.

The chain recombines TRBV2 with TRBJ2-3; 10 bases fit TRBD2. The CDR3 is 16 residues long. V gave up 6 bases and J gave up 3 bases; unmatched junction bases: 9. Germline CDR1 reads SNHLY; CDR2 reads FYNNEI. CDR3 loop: CASRGLAGVGTDTQYF. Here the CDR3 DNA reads TGTGCCAGCAGAGGCCTAGCGGGAGTAGGGACAGATACGCAGTATTTT.

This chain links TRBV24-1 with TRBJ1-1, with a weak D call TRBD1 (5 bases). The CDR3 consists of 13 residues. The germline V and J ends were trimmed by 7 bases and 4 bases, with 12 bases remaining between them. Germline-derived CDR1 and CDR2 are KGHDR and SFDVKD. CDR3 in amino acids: CATRGRESTEAFF. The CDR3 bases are TGTGCCACCAGGGGGCGGGAGAGCACTGAAGCTTTCTTT.

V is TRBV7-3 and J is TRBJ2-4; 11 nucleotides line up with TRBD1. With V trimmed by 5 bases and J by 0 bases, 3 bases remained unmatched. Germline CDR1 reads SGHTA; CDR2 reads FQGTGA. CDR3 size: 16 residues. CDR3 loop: CASSPGTGGAKNIQYF. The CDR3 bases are TGTGCCAGCAGCCCCGGGACAGGGGGAGCCAAAAACATTCAGTACTTC. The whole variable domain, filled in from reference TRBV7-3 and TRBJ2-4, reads GAGVSQTPSNKVTEKGKYVELRCDPISGHTALYWYRQSLGQGPEFLIYFQGTGAADDSGLPNDRFFAVRPEGSVSTLKIQRTERGDSAVYLCASSPGTGGAKNIQYFGAGTRLSVL.

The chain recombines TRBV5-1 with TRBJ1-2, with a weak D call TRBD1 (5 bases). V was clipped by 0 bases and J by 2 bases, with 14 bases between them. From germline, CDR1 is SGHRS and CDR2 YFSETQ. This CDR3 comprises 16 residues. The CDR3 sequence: CASSLEGQSKNYGYTF. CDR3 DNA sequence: TGCGCCAGCAGCTTGGAGGGGCAGAGCAAAAACTATGGCTACACCTTC.

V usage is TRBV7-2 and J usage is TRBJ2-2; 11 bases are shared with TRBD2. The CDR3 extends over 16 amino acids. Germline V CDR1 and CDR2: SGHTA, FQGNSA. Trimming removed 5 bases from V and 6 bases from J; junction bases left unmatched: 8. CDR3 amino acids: CASSPVAGGYAGELFF. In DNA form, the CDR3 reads TGTGCCAGCAGCCCGGTAGCGGGGGGGTACGCCGGGGAGCTGTTTTTT.

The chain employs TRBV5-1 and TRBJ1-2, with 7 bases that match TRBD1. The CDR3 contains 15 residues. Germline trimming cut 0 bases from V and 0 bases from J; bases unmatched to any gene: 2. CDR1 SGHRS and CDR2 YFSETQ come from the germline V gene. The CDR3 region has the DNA TGCGCCAGCAGCTTGGGGGGGACAGCTAACTATGGCTACACCTTC. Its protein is CASSLGGTANYGYTF.

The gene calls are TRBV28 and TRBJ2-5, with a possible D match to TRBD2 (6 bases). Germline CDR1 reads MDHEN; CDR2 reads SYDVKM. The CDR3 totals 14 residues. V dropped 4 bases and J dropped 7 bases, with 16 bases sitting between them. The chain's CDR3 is CASSSPGVRRTQYF. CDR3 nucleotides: TGTGCCAGCAGTTCCCCGGGGGTGCGGCGGACCCAGTACTTC.

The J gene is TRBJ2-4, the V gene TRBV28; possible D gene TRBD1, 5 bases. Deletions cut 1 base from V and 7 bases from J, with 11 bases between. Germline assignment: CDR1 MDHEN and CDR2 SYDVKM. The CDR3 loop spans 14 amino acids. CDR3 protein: CASSLLRGRNIQYF. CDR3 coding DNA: TGTGCCAGCAGTTTATTAAGGGGTCGGAACATTCAGTACTTC.

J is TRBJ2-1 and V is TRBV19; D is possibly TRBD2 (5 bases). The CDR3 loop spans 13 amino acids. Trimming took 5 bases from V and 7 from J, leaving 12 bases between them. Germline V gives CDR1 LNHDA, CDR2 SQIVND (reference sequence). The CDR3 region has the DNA TGTGCCAGTAGTTCGCGGGCCGGAAATGAGCAGTTCTTC. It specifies CASSSRAGNEQFF.

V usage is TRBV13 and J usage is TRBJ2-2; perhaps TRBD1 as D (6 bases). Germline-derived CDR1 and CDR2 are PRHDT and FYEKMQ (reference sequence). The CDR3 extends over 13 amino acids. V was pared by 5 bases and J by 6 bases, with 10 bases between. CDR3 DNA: TGTGCCAGCAGCCACAGGGTCGCCGGGGAGCTGTTTTTT. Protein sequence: CASSHRVAGELFF.

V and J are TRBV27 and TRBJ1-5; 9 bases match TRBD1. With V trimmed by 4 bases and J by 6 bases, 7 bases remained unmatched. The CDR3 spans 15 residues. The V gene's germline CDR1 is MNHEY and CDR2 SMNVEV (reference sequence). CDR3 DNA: TGTGCCAGCAGTTCGGGACAGGGTGTTCGTCAGCCCCAGCATTTT. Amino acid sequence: CASSSGQGVRQPQHF.

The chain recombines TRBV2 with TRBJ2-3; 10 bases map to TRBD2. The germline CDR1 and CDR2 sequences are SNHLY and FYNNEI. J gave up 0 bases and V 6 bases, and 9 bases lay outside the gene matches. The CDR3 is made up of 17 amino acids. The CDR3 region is CASRRLAGATSTDTQYF. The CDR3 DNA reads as TGTGCCAGCAGAAGGCTAGCGGGGGCAACTAGCACAGATACGCAGTATTTT. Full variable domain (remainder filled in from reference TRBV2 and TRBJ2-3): EPEVTQTPSHQVTQMGQEVILRCVPISNHLYFYWYRQILGQKVEFLVSFYNNEISEKSEIFDDQFSVERPDGSNFTLKIRSTKLEDSAMYFCASRRLAGATSTDTQYFGPGTRLTVL.

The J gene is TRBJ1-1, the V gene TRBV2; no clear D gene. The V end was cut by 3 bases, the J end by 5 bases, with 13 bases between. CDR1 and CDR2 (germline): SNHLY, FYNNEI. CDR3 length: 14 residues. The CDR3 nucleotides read TGTGCCAGCAGTGAGAGTCAAGTCAGGACTGAAGCTTTCTTT. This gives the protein CASSESQVRTEAFF.

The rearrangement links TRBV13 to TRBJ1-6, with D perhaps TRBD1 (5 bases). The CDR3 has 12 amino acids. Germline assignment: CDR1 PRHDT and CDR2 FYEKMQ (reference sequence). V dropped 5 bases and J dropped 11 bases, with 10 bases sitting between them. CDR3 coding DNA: TGTGCCAGCAGCACAGGCGCGGCACCCCTCCACTTT. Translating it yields CASSTGAAPLHF. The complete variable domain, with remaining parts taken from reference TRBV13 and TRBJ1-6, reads AAGVIQSPRHLIKEKRETATLKCYPIPRHDTVYWYQQGPGQDPQFLISFYEKMQSDKGSIPDRFSAQQFSDYHSELNMSSLELGDSALYFCASSTGAAPLHFGNGTRLTVT.

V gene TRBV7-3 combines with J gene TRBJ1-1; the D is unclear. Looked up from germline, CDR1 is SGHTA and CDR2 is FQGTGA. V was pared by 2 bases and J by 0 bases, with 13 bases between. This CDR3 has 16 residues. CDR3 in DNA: TGTGCCAGCAGCTTAGAGGTCGCTACTATGAACACTGAAGCTTTCTTT. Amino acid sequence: CASSLEVATMNTEAFF.

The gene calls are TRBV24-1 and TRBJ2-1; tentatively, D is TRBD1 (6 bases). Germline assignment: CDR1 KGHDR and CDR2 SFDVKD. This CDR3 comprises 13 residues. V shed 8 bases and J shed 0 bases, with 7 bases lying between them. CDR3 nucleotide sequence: TGTGCCACCAAGGACAGCTCCTACAATGAGCAGTTCTTC. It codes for CATKDSSYNEQFF.

This CDR3 reads CASSLVAGVNSPLHF. Here the CDR3 DNA reads TGTGCCAGCAGCTTAGTGGCAGGGGTCAATTCACCCCTCCACTTT. The chain recombines TRBV7-2 with TRBJ1-6, with TRBD1 as a possible D gene (6 bases). The CDR3 runs 15 residues. V lost 1 base and J 7 bases, leaving 11 bases between the germline ends. The germline gives CDR1 SGHTA, CDR2 FQGNSA.

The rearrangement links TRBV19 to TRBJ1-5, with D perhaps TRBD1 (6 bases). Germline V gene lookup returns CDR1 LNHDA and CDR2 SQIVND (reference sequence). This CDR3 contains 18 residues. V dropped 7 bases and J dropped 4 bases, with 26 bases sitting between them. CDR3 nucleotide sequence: TGTGCCAGTACCTCACGGATCTCGTACAGGGCCGATAATCAGCCCCAGCATTTT. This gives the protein CASTSRISYRADNQPQHF.

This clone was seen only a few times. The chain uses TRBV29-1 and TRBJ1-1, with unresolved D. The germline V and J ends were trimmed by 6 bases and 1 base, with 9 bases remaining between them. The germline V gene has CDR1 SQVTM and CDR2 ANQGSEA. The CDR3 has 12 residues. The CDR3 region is CSVVSGNTEAFF. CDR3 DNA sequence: TGCAGCGTGGTCTCGGGGAACACTGAAGCTTTCTTT.

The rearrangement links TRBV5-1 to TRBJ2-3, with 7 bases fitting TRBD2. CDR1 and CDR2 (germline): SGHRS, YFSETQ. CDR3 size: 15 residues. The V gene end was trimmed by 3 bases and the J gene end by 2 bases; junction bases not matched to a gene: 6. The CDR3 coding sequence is TGCGCCAGCAGCTGGGGGAGGGCCGCCACAGATACGCAGTATTTT. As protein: CASSWGRAATDTQYF. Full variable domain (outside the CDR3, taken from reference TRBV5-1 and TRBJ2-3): KAGVTQTPRYLIKTRGQQVTLSCSPISGHRSVSWYQQTPGQGLQFLFEYFSETQRNKGNFPGRFSGRQFSNSRSEMNVSTLELGDSALYLCASSWGRAATDTQYFGPGTRLTVL.

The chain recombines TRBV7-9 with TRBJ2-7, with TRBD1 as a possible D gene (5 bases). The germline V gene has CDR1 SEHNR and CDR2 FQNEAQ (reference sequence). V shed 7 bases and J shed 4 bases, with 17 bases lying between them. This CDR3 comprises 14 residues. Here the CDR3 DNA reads TGTGCCAGCACCCCCACAGGACAAAGTTACGAGCAGTACTTC. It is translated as CASTPTGQSYEQYF.

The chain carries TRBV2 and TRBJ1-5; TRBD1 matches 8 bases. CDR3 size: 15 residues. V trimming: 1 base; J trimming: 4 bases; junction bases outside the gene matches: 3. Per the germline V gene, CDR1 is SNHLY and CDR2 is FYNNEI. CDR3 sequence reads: CASSEDRGINQPQHF. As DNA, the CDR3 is TGTGCCAGCAGTGAAGACAGGGGGATTAATCAGCCCCAGCATTTT.

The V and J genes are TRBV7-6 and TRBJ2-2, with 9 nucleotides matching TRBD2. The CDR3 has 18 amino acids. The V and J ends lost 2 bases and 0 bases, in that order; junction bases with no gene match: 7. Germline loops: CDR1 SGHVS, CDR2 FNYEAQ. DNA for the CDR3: TGTGCCAGCAGCTTATTAGCTAGCGGGGTAACGAACACCGGGGAGCTGTTTTTT. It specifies CASSLLASGVTNTGELFF.

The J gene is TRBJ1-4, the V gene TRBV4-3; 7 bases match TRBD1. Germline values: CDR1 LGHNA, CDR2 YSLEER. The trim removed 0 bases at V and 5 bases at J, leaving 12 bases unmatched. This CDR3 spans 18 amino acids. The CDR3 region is CASSQDLNTVTGNEKLFF. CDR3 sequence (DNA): TGCGCCAGCAGCCAAGACCTAAATACGGTGACAGGGAATGAAAAACTGTTTTTT.